These T cell receptor beta chains were read from a single sample in a study of tumor and adjacent non-tumor tissue in lung cancer. A single record per CDR3 protein comes from TCRdb applying MiXCR to the multiplex PCR reads. The repertoire has 90,000 to 100,000 distinct CDR3 sequences, 75% to 90% of them found once; the top ten carry around 30%. Sequencing used distant non-tumor lung tissue. The receptor set was obtained from a man between 60 and 70 years old with small cell lung cancer. The CDR3 runs from the conserved cysteine through the conserved F or W. A D gene is named only where the DNA matches it firmly. The size entry is marked missing in some rows and otherwise reads once, few, many or a size class.

>TRBJ2-5|few|TRBV4-2|TRBD2
CASSQAGGLETQYF
TGTGCTAGCAGCCAAGCGGGGGGGCTAGAAACCCAGTACTTC
>TRBJ2-4|.|TRBV4-2|TRBD1
CASSPPGTGGRAKNIKYF
TGTGCCAGCAGCCCCCCTGGGACAGGGGGGCGAGCCAAAAACATTAAGTACTTC
>TRBJ2-2|.|TRBV20-1|.
CNARDMDWTGEQFF
TGCAATGCTAGAGATATGGATTGGACCGGGGAGCAGTTTTTT
>TRBJ1-6|.|TRBV11-2|TRBD1
CASSLTQGQSSPLHF
TGTGCCAGCAGCTTAACTCAGGGACAGAGTTCACCTCTCCACTTT
>TRBJ2-3|.|TRBV30|.
CVWSVTGADTHYF
TGTGTCTGGAGTGTTACGGGCGCAGATACGCATTATTTT
>TRBJ2-1|.|TRBV2|.
CASNGLGIIHNEQFF
TGTGCCAGCAACGGACTGGGGATTATACACAATGAGCAGTTCTTC
>TRBJ2-3|few|TRBV6-6|TRBD1
CASSYEGQGARDTQYF
TGTGCCAGCAGTTACGAGGGACAGGGGGCGCGTGATACGCAGTATTTT
>TRBJ2-1|.|TRBV11-2|.
CASQRWRGDNEKFF
TGTGCCAGCCAGAGGTGGCGGGGCGACAATGAGAAGTTCTTC
>TRBJ2-7|.|TRBV11-2|.
CASSLAQADAQYF
TGTGCCAGCAGCTTAGCCCAAGCCGACGCACAGTACTTC
>TRBJ1-6|.|TRBV6-9|.
CASFRGAPDYNSRLHF
TGTGCCAGCTTCCGTGGGGCTCCTGACTATAATTCACGCCTCCACTTT
>TRBJ2-1|.|TRBV4-2|.
CAISHETGYNEQFF
TGTGCCATCAGCCACGAAACAGGGTACAATGAGCAGTTCTTC
>TRBJ1-2|once|TRBV6-2/TRBV6-3|.
CASRGDGYGYTF
TGTGCCAGCAGAGGGGATGGTTATGGCTACACCTTC
>TRBJ2-7|few|TRBV7-9|.
CASSFLPGHEQYF
TGTGCCAGTAGCTTCCTCCCGGGCCACGAGCAGTACTTC
>TRBJ1-1|.|TRBV6-6|.
CASDMVKAEAFF
TGTGCCAGCGATATGGTGAAGGCTGAAGCTTTCTTT
>TRBJ1-4|.|TRBV6-5|.
CAGSPAGGWDEKLFF
TGTGCCGGCAGCCCCGCCGGAGGTTGGGATGAAAAACTGTTTTTT
>TRBJ2-5|.|TRBV5-4|.
CASSLEGLQEETQYF
TGTGCCAGCAGCTTGGAAGGGTTACAGGAAGAGACCCAGTACTTC
>TRBJ2-1|.|TRBV11-2|.
CASQKRQGDKRQFF
TGTGCCAGCCAGAAGCGGCAGGGCGACAAGCGCCAGTTCTTC
>TRBJ2-6|.|TRBV5-4|.
CASGRSASGANFLTF
TGTGCCAGCGGTCGGTCAGCCTCTGGGGCCAACTTCCTGACTTTC
>TRBJ2-2|.|TRBV11-3|.
CASSYGSAGIGELFF
TGTGCCAGCAGCTACGGTAGCGCAGGGATCGGGGAGCTGTTTTTT
>TRBJ2-1|.|TRBV5-4|TRBD2
CANSLPALADNEQFF
TGCGCCAACAGCTTGCCTGCACTAGCGGACAATGAGCAGTTCTTC
>TRBJ2-3|.|TRBV11-2|.
CASNSGGIAGHKQYF
TGTGCCAGCAACTCCGGAGGGATCGCCGGACATAAGCAGTATTTT
>TRBJ2-6|.|TRBV6-5|TRBD2
CASSRLAGTGANALTF
TGTGCCAGCAGTCGACTAGCGGGGACTGGGGCCAACGCCCTGACTTTC
>TRBJ2-6|.|TRBV6-2/TRBV6-3|TRBD2
CASSYTSGRIAGANVLTF
TGTGCCAGCAGTTATACTAGCGGGAGAATTGCTGGGGCCAACGTCCTGACCTTC
>TRBJ2-3|.|TRBV29-1|.
CNHSVADTQYF
TGCAACCACTCCGTCGCAGATACGCAGTATTTT
>TRBJ2-2|.|TRBV4-1|TRBD2
CTSSSRTSGTNAGELFF
TGCACCAGCAGCTCCCGGACTAGCGGGACGAACGCAGGGGAGCTGTTTTTT
>TRBJ2-1|.|TRBV7-9|.
CASSLVAVVSEQFF
TGTGCCAGCAGCTTAGTAGCGGTAGTTAGTGAGCAGTTCTTC
>TRBJ1-2|.|TRBV10-2|.
CANSDSRGNGYTF
TGCGCCAATAGTGACTCCAGGGGCAATGGCTACACCTTC
>TRBJ2-7|.|TRBV28|.
CASSLSKYEQHF
TGTGCCAGCAGTTTATCCAAATACGAGCAGCACTTC